This TCR beta chain was found in a study of technical replicates of blood from a handful of donors. Trimming at V came to 6 bases and at J to 3 bases, leaving 1 base not matched to a gene. The CDR3 consists of 14 residues. CDR1 and CDR2 (germline): MNHNS, SASEGT. Data came from immunoSEQ multiplex PCR; TCRdb stores just in-frame clones and leaves some out. The data contain approximately 89,000 clones, approximately 94% of them seen just once; the ten biggest clones take up 0.2% to 0.25%. This sequence was found in a human donor in good health. The sequencing input was T cells isolated from PBMCs. The chain combines TRBV6-1 with TRBJ2-7; 14 positions agree with TRBD2. The CDR3 nucleotides read TGTGCCAGCAGGGGACTAGCGGGAGACTACGAGCAGTACTTC. Its protein product is CASRGLAGDYEQYF.